The source of this T cell receptor beta chain is a study of OX40 agonist ivuxolimab in advanced cancers. Turning to this clone: The antigen is undetermined.

CDR3 length equals 14 residues. Germline values: CDR1 SGHRS, CDR2 YFSETQ. Trimming at V came to 0 bases and at J to 0 bases, leaving 0 bases not matched to a gene. Profiled with immunoSEQ multiplex PCR; TCRdb holds only in-frame clones, not every one. The table lists 65,000 to 80,000 clones, 91% of them singletons, with about 0.33% in the top ten. Overall study findings and caveats: In general, CD8+ T cells held more expanded clones than CD4+ did, on average.

The chain has TRBV5-1 and TRBJ2-7, with TRBD1 identical over 7 bases. The receptor was derived from an adult with an advanced solid tumor such as melanoma, head and neck, liver or kidney cancer. The source material was CD4+ or CD8+ T cells sorted from blood, sampled in a trial of the OX40 agonist ivuxolimab. In nucleotides, the CDR3 is TGCGCCAGCAGCTTGGCAGGGGGCTCCTACGAGCAGTACTTC. Amino acid sequence: CASSLAGGSYEQYF.